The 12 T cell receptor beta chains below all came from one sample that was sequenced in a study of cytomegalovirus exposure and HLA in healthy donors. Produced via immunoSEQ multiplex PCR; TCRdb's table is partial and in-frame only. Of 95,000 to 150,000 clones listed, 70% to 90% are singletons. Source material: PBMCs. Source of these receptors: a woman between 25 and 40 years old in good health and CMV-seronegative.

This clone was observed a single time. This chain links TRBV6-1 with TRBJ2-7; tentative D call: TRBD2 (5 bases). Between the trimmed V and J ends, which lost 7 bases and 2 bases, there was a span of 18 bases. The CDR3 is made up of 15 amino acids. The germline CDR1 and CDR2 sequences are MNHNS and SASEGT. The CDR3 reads CASTSGVVSTYEQYF. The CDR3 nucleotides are TGTGCCAGCACCTCCGGGGTGGTATCAACCTACGAGCAGTACTTC.

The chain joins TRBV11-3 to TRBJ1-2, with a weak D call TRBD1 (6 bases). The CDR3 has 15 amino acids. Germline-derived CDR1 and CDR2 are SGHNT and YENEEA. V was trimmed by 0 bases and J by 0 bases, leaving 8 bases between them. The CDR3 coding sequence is TGTGCCAGCAGCTTAGATACAGGGACTAACTATGGCTACACCTTC. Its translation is CASSLDTGTNYGYTF.

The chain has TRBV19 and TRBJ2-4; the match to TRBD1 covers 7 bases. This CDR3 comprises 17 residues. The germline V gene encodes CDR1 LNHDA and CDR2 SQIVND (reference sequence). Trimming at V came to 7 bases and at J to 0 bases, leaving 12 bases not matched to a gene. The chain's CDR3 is CASTPAQGQIAKNIQYF. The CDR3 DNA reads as TGTGCCAGTACCCCGGCCCAGGGACAGATAGCCAAAAACATTCAGTACTTC.

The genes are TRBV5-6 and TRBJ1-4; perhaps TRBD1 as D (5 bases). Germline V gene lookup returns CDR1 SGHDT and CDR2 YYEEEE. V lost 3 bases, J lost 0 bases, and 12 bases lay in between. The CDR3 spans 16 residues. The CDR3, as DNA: TGTGCCAGCAGCTGGACACCTTCTGCAACTAATGAAAAACTGTTTTTT. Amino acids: CASSWTPSATNEKLFF.

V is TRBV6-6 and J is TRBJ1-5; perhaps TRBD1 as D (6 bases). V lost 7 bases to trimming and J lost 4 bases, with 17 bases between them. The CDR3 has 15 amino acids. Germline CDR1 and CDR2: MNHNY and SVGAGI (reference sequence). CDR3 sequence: CASTVNRDTNQPQHF. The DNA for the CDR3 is TGTGCCAGCACCGTGAATAGGGACACAAATCAGCCCCAGCATTTT.

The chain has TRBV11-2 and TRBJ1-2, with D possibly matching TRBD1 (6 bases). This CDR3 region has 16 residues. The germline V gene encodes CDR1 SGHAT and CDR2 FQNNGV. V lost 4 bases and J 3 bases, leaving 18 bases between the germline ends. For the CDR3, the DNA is TGTGCCAGCAGCTGGATCGGGCAGGGGAGGGACTATGGCTACACCTTC. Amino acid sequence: CASSWIGQGRDYGYTF.

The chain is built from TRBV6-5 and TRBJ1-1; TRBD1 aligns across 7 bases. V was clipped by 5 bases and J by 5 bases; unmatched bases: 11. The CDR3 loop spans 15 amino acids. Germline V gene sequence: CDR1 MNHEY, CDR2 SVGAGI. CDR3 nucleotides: TGTGCCAGCAGTACCCGGGACAGCGGTTGGACTGAAGCTTTCTTT. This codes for CASSTRDSGWTEAFF.

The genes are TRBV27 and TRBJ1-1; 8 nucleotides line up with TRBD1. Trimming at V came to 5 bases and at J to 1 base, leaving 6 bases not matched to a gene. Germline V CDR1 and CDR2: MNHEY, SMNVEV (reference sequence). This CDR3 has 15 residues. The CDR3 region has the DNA TGTGCCAGCAGTCTACAGGGGGTAGGGAACACTGAAGCTTTCTTT. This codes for CASSLQGVGNTEAFF.

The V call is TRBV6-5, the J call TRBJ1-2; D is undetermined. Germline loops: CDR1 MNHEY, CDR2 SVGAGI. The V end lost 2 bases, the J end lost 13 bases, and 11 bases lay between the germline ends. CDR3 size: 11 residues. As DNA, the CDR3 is TGTGCCAGCAGTTACGAGTCGTGTACCACCTTC. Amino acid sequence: CASSYESCTTF.

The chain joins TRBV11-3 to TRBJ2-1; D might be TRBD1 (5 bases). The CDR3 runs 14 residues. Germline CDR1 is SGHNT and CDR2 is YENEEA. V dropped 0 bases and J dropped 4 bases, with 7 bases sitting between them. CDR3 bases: TGTGCCAGCAGCTTAGATAGGGGATACAATGAGCAGTTCTTC. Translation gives CASSLDRGYNEQFF. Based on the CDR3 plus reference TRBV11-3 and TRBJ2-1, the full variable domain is EAGVVQSPRYKIIEKKQPVAFWCNPISGHNTLYWYLQNLGQGPELLIRYENEEAVDDSQLPKDRFSAERLKGVDSTLKIQPAELGDSAVYLCASSLDRGYNEQFFGPGTRLTVL.

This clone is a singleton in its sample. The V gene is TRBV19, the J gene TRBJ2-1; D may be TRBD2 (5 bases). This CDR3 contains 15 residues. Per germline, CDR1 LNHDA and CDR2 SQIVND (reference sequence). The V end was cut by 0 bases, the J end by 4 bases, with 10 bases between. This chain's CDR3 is CASSIDLEGYNEQFF. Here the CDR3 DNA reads TGTGCCAGTAGTATAGATCTAGAGGGATACAATGAGCAGTTCTTC.

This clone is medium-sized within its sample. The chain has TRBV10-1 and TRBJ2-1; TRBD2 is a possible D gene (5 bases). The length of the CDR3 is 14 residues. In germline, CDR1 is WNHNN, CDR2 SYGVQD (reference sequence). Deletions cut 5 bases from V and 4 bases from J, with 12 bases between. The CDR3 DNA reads TGCGCCAGCAGTCCCGGGAAGATATACAATGAGCAGTTCTTC. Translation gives CASSPGKIYNEQFF.